Listed here is a single T cell receptor (beta chain). Germline V CDR1 and CDR2: SGHTA, FQGTGA. V lost 5 bases, J lost 10 bases, and 17 bases lay in between. This CDR3 region has 13 residues. Original methodology: Nucleated cell number was recorded as an estimate derived from reference gene primer amplification. Sequencing was performed with immunoSEQ multiplex PCR; in TCRdb, only in-frame clones are kept and a portion is missing. D and trimming come from the DNA, and the V and J calls and clone size come from that table. The data show about 140,000 clones, roughly 80% seen once. The sample originates from a study of blood T cell repertoires in COVID-19. In the study overall: Material from acute and convalescent COVID-19 was sourced from the United States, Italy and Spain. PBMCs, B-cell-depleted T cells, or T cells were the source of the cDNA or gDNA that made up the material.

What was sequenced was peripheral blood. The TCR sequence derives from a woman older than 75 in a cohort sampled during active or convalescent COVID-19. This chain uses TRBV7-3 with TRBJ1-2, with D possibly matching TRBD1 (6 bases). In DNA form, the CDR3 reads TGTGCCAGCAGCCCTCAGGGGTCCTGGGCCTACACCTTC. Translation gives CASSPQGSWAYTF. Full variable domain (missing parts from reference TRBV7-3 and TRBJ1-2): GAGVSQTPSNKVTEKGKYVELRCDPISGHTALYWYRQSLGQGPEFLIYFQGTGAADDSGLPNDRFFAVRPEGSVSTLKIQRTERGDSAVYLCASSPQGSWAYTFGSGTRLTVV.